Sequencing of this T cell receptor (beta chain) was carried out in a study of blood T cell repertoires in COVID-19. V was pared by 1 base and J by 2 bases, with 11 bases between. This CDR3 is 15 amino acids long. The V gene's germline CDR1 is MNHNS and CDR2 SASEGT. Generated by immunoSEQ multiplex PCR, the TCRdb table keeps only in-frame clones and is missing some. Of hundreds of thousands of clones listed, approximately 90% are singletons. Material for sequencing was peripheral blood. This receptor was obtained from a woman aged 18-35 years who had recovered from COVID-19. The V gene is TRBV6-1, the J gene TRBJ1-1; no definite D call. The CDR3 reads CASSEGYLLNTEAFF. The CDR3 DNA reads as TGTGCCAGCAGTGAAGGGTACTTACTAAACACTGAAGCTTTCTTT.